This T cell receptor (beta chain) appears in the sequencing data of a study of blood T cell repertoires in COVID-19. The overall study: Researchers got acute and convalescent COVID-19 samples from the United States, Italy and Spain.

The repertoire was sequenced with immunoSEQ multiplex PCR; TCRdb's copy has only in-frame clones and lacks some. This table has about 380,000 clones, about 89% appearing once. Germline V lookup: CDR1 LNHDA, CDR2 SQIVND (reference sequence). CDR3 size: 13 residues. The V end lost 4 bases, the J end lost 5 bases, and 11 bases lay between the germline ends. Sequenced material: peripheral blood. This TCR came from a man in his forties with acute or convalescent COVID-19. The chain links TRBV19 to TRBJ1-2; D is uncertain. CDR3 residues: CASSSAVGYGYTF. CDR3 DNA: TGTGCCAGTAGTAGTGCGGTCGGTTATGGCTACACCTTC.